The 7 T cell receptor beta chains below were found in one sample sequenced in a study of OX40 agonist ivuxolimab in advanced cancers. TCRdb keeps only in-frame clones here, not all; method: immunoSEQ multiplex PCR. The sample lists around 70,000 clones, about 85% occurring once. Material: CD4+ or CD8+ T cells sorted from blood, obtained in a trial of the OX40 agonist ivuxolimab. All receptors come from an adult with an advanced solid tumor such as melanoma, head and neck, liver or kidney cancer.

This chain joins TRBV5-6 and TRBJ2-7; a possible D gene is TRBD1 (5 bases). Germline-derived CDR1 and CDR2 are SGHDT and YYEEEE. The V and J ends lost 3 bases and 5 bases respectively, with 15 bases between them. CDR3 length equals 14 residues. As DNA, the CDR3 is TGTGCCAGCAGCTACCTAGGGGAAAGGAACGAGCAGTACTTC. As protein: CASSYLGERNEQYF.

This clone occurred a few times. The rearrangement uses TRBV7-9 and TRBJ2-7, with 9 bases that match TRBD1. V lost 4 bases and J lost 4; bases outside the gene matches: 8. CDR1 SEHNR and CDR2 FQNEAQ come from the germline V gene (reference sequence). The CDR3 extends over 15 amino acids. The CDR3 region has the DNA TGTGCCAGCAGCTCCCAGGGACAGGGTATGTACGAGCAGTACTTC. Its translation is CASSSQGQGMYEQYF.

The rearrangement links TRBV11-3 to TRBJ2-4, with D perhaps matching TRBD2 (6 bases). The CDR3 consists of 17 residues. The ends were cut back, 4 bases at V and 0 bases at J, with 16 bases in the middle. CDR1 is SGHNT and CDR2 is YENEEA in the germline V gene. CDR3 loop: CASSSPPGGVAKNIQYF. CDR3 DNA sequence: TGTGCCAGCAGCTCTCCTCCGGGCGGGGTAGCCAAAAACATTCAGTACTTC. Filled out from reference TRBV11-3 and TRBJ2-4, the complete variable domain reads EAGVVQSPRYKIIEKKQPVAFWCNPISGHNTLYWYLQNLGQGPELLIRYENEEAVDDSQLPKDRFSAERLKGVDSTLKIQPAELGDSAVYLCASSSPPGGVAKNIQYFGAGTRLSVL.

This clone appeared once. CDR3 bases: TGCAGCGTCGGAAGACAGGGGACCGAGCAGTACTTC. Its translation: CSVGRQGTEQYF. V and J are TRBV29-1 and TRBJ2-7, with 8 bases lining up with TRBD1. The CDR3 contains 12 residues. The germline V gene encodes CDR1 SQVTM and CDR2 ANQGSEA. V was pared by 6 bases and J by 6 bases, with 7 bases of the junction left unmatched.

V and J are TRBV29-1 and TRBJ2-1; D assignment may be TRBD1 or TRBD2 (5 bases each). The CDR3 sequence is 12 residues long. Trimming took 5 bases from V and 8 from J, leaving 13 bases between them. Per the germline V gene, CDR1 is SQVTM and CDR2 is ANQGSEA. The CDR3 loop reads CSVRDPSHEQFF. The CDR3 nucleotides are TGCAGCGTTAGGGACCCCAGTCATGAGCAGTTCTTC.

The chain employs TRBV5-1 and TRBJ2-3; 9 bases map to TRBD2. There are 20 residues in the CDR3. V shed 0 bases and J 0 bases; nucleotides not matched to a gene: 14. Germline loops: CDR1 SGHRS, CDR2 YFSETQ. The CDR3 DNA reads as TGCGCCAGCAGCTTGGCCCGTGGATTAGCGGGGGAGCTAAGCACAGATACGCAGTATTTT. This encodes CASSLARGLAGELSTDTQYF.

This chain connects TRBV15 to TRBJ2-1; the D is unclear. Trimming removed 0 bases from V and 7 bases from J, with 10 bases in between. The CDR3 runs to 14 residues. Looked up from germline, CDR1 is LNHNV and CDR2 is YYDKDF (reference sequence). For the CDR3, the DNA is TGTGCCACCAGCAGAGACCCCTCGGGTAATGAGCAGTTCTTC. This translates into CATSRDPSGNEQFF.